The 19 T cell receptor beta chains below were found in one sample sequenced in a study of T-cell memory formation after mild COVID-19. Each CDR3 protein is one row after TCRdb ran MiXCR on the 5' RACE reads. The repertoire has 280,000 or so distinct CDR3 sequences, roughly 8.2% of them found once; the top ten carry around a fifth. The sample comprised PBMCs or a T cell subset sorted from them (not recorded which). The receptors derive from a man younger than 35 who had mild COVID-19 (a few samples of this study predate the infection). Cell type and time point are not known.

The chain links TRBV7-9 to TRBJ1-6, with 7 nucleotides matching TRBD1. The ends lost 1 base at V and 9 bases at J; junction bases unmatched: 6. Germline V gene sequence: CDR1 SEHNR, CDR2 FQNEAQ (reference sequence). The CDR3 consists of 15 residues. The CDR3 protein is CASSLGQGIVSPLHF. CDR3 DNA sequence: TGTGCCAGCAGCTTAGGACAGGGAATCGTTTCACCCCTCCACTTT.

The rearrangement links TRBV2 to TRBJ2-7; TRBD1 agrees at 11 bases. The V gene end was trimmed by 0 bases and the J gene end by 5 bases; junction bases not matched to a gene: 3. CDR1 and CDR2 from the germline V gene are SNHLY and FYNNEI. This CDR3 is 15 amino acids long. The CDR3 is CASSEARDRGNEQYV. The CDR3 nucleotides read TGTGCCAGCAGTGAAGCAAGGGACAGGGGGAACGAGCAGTACGTC.

This clonotype was seen a single time. The gene calls are TRBV19 and TRBJ2-2; 8 bases agree with TRBD1. The germline V gene has CDR1 LNHDA and CDR2 SQIVND (reference sequence). The CDR3 runs 14 residues. V shed 7 bases, J shed 9 bases, and the junction held 10 bases outside the gene matches. In DNA form, the CDR3 reads TGTGCCAGTAAGCTCAGGGGGCCCTATCGGGAGCTGTTTTTT. Amino acids: CASKLRGPYRELFF.

This clonotype was picked up many times. The J gene is TRBJ2-7, the V gene TRBV12-3 or TRBV12-4, with a tentative D call TRBD2 (7 bases). The CDR3 has 12 amino acids. Trimming removed 6 bases at V and 5 bases at J, with 11 bases between. The DNA of the CDR3 is TGTGCCAGCAGCCGGCGGGGGCACGAGCAGTACTTC. Translated, it gives CASSRRGHEQYF.

This clonotype was recorded a few times. The chain carries TRBV6-4 and TRBJ2-1, with TRBD2 identical over 10 bases. This CDR3 comprises 14 residues. V trimming: 8 bases; J trimming: 6 bases; junction bases outside the gene matches: 7. CDR1 is MRHNA, CDR2 SNTAGT, per germline. The CDR3 bases are TGTGCCAGCTCGGCTAGCGGGGGTCGCAATGAGCAGTTCTTC. This codes for CASSASGGRNEQFF.

The rearrangement uses TRBV3-2 and TRBJ2-3; TRBD2 is taken as the D call from the table, unchecked against the DNA. TRBV3-2 is tagged as a pseudogene. This CDR3 spans 14 amino acids. The CDR3 region has the DNA TGTGCCAGCAGCGGAGGTTCCTCGACAGATACGCAGTATTTT. Amino acids: CASSGGSSTDTQYF.

This chain uses TRBV18 with TRBJ2-7; no definite D call. Trimming took off 1 base at V and 2 bases at J, with 9 bases between the two ends. Germline V lookup: CDR1 KGHSH, CDR2 LQKENI. This CDR3 has 14 amino acids. CDR3 region: CASSPRSEPYEQYF. CDR3 bases: TGTGCCAGCTCACCACGGTCGGAACCCTACGAGCAGTACTTC. The full variable domain, rest sourced from reference TRBV18 and TRBJ2-7, is NAGVMQNPRHLVRRRGQEARLRCSPMKGHSHVYWYRQLPEEGLKFMVYLQKENIIDESGMPKERFSAEFPKEGPSILRIQQVVRGDSAAYFCASSPRSEPYEQYFGPGTRLTVT.

V gene TRBV28 combines with J gene TRBJ1-2, with TRBD1 matching 10 bases. After removal of 5 bases from V and 4 bases from J, the junction contained 7 bases not matched to a gene. The CDR3 length is 15 residues. CDR1 and CDR2 (germline): MDHEN, SYDVKM. CDR3 coding DNA: TGTGCCAGCAGTCTCACGGGACAGGGGACCTATGGCTACACCTTC. Translated: CASSLTGQGTYGYTF.

This clonotype was observed a handful of times. The V call is TRBV13, the J call TRBJ2-7; 7 bases are shared with TRBD1. Trimming took 3 bases from V and 0 from J; bases not matched to a gene: 5. The germline V gene encodes CDR1 PRHDT and CDR2 FYEKMQ (reference sequence). The CDR3 has 15 amino acids. CDR3 amino acids: CASSFRAGGSYEQYF. CDR3 DNA: TGTGCCAGCAGCTTTAGGGCAGGGGGCTCCTACGAGCAGTACTTC. Complete variable domain (other parts from reference TRBV13 and TRBJ2-7): AAGVIQSPRHLIKEKRETATLKCYPIPRHDTVYWYQQGPGQDPQFLISFYEKMQSDKGSIPDRFSAQQFSDYHSELNMSSLELGDSALYFCASSFRAGGSYEQYFGPGTRLTVT.

Many counts were recorded for this clonotype. The chain uses TRBV5-1 and TRBJ2-4, with TRBD1 identical over 9 bases. The CDR3 sequence is 14 residues long. The ends lost 2 bases at V and 5 bases at J; junction bases unmatched: 2. The V gene's germline CDR1 is SGHRS and CDR2 YFSETQ. The CDR3 DNA follows: TGCGCCAGCAGCTTAAGGACAGGGGAAAACATTCAGTACTTC. Protein: CASSLRTGENIQYF.

This clonotype was observed a handful of times. This chain uses TRBV20-1 with TRBJ2-1; D gene uncertain. The CDR3 length is 13 residues. From germline, CDR1 is DFQATT and CDR2 SNEGSKA (reference sequence). V shed 3 bases and J shed 6 bases, with 12 bases lying between them. CDR3 sequence: CSASHRGLNEQFF. The CDR3 DNA follows: TGCAGTGCTAGCCACCGAGGCCTCAATGAGCAGTTCTTC.

This clonotype was detected many times. The chain uses TRBV6-5 and TRBJ2-3, with a weak D call TRBD1 (6 bases). Trimming shortened V by 5 bases and J by 6 bases, and 12 bases separated the two germline ends. The germline V gene has CDR1 MNHEY and CDR2 SVGAGI. CDR3 length equals 13 residues. CDR3 in DNA: TGTGCCAGCAGTATGGGGGCGAAGGATACGCAGTATTTT. Translation gives CASSMGAKDTQYF.

J is TRBJ2-1 and V is TRBV24-1; D not certain. The V end was cut by 6 bases, the J end by 0 bases, with 5 bases between. Looked up from germline, CDR1 is KGHDR and CDR2 is SFDVKD. The CDR3 length is 13 residues. This CDR3 reads CATSKSSYNEQFF. In DNA form, the CDR3 reads TGTGCCACCAGTAAAAGCTCCTACAATGAGCAGTTCTTC.

Ten or more counts support this clonotype. This chain joins TRBV20-1 and TRBJ1-1; possibly TRBD1 for D (6 bases). Trimming stripped 6 bases from V and 5 bases from J, with 19 bases between. The V gene's germline CDR1 is DFQATT and CDR2 SNEGSKA (reference sequence). The CDR3 spans 14 residues. The CDR3 nucleotides are TGCAGTGCACTGGGGCAGGGGAAGAAAACTGAAGCTTTCTTT. It specifies CSALGQGKKTEAFF.

This clonotype has at least ten counts. This chain joins TRBV20-1 and TRBJ2-5, with D possibly being TRBD2 (5 bases). Per germline, CDR1 DFQATT and CDR2 SNEGSKA (reference sequence). This CDR3 has 14 amino acids. Trimming left V 3 bases short and J 6 bases short, with 17 bases between. CDR3 nucleotides: TGCAGTGCTAGTCGGGAAAGCATCGGGAAGACCCAGTACTTC. The encoded protein is CSASRESIGKTQYF.

This clonotype appeared a few times. The genes are TRBV9 and TRBJ2-1; 8 nucleotides agree with TRBD2. Germline CDR1 and CDR2: SGDLS and YYNGEE. The ends lost 0 bases at V and 5 bases at J; junction bases unmatched: 7. The CDR3 length is 16 residues. The CDR3 is CASSVGGSGAHNEQFF. The DNA for the CDR3 is TGTGCCAGCAGCGTAGGAGGTAGCGGGGCACACAATGAGCAGTTCTTC.

CDR3 DNA sequence: TGTGCCACCAGCAGTCCGACAGGGGCCTCCTACGAGCAGTACTTC. Residues: CATSSPTGASYEQYF. This rearrangement joins TRBV15 to TRBJ2-7; 8 bases are shared with TRBD1. The CDR3 totals 15 residues. V was pared by 3 bases and J by 0 bases, with 4 bases of the junction left unmatched. Germline V gene sequence: CDR1 LNHNV, CDR2 YYDKDF (reference sequence).

The V gene is TRBV6-2 or TRBV6-3, the J gene TRBJ1-1; a possible D gene is TRBD1 (6 bases). CDR1 MNHEY and CDR2 SVGEGT come from the germline V gene. V lost 4 bases and J 0 bases, leaving 9 bases between the germline ends. This CDR3 comprises 14 residues. CDR3 in DNA: TGTGCCAGCAGTTGGACAGCTATGAACACTGAAGCTTTCTTT. The encoded protein is CASSWTAMNTEAFF.

This clonotype occurred once. A read error may explain this, as a much larger clone is one base away. This chain connects TRBV12-3 or TRBV12-4 to TRBJ2-3; D unresolved. This CDR3 comprises 14 residues. CDR3 sequence reads: CDSSFGQLRDTQYF. As DNA, the CDR3 is TGTGACAGCAGTTTTGGTCAGCTAAGGGATACGCAGTATTTT.